This is a list of T cell receptor beta chains from one sample in a study of blood T cell repertoires in COVID-19. Clones were read by immunoSEQ multiplex PCR, and TCRdb kept only the in-frame ones, dropping some. The data show tens of thousands of clones, 81% seen once. Specimen: peripheral blood. The receptors were gathered from a woman aged 80 or over with active or convalescent COVID-19. CDR3s include the opening cysteine and the closing phenylalanine or tryptophan. D genes are given only for firm matches. Rows may omit the clone size; those that give it use once, few, many or a size class.

len	j_gene	v_gene	d_gene	abundance	CDR3aa	CDR3nt
15	TRBJ2-2	TRBV6-5	NA	NA	CASSYSYSSTGELFF	TGTGCCAGCAGTTACTCGTACTCCTCCACCGGGGAGCTGTTTTTT
14	TRBJ2-2	TRBV6-2/TRBV6-3	NA	NA	CASSRTPNTGELFF	TGTGCCAGCAGTAGGACTCCGAACACCGGGGAGCTGTTTTTT
15	TRBJ1-2	TRBV2	NA	NA	CASSEGVTGTQVYTF	TGTGCCAGCAGTGAAGGAGTTACCGGGACACAGGTTTACACCTTC
11	TRBJ1-2	TRBV4-3	NA	few	CASSQGSYYTF	TGCGCCAGCAGCCAAGGGAGTTACTACACCTTC
16	TRBJ1-5	TRBV27	NA	NA	CASSLFSGLSNQPQHF	TGTGCCAGCAGTTTGTTTTCAGGGCTTAGCAATCAGCCCCAGCATTTT
12	TRBJ2-3	TRBV7-8	NA	NA	CASSPQADTQYF	TGTGCCAGCAGCCCTCAGGCAGATACGCAGTATTTT
14	TRBJ1-3	TRBV7-2	NA	NA	CASSLTISGNTIYF	TGTGCCAGCAGCTTAACAATCTCTGGAAACACCATATATTTT
16	TRBJ2-2	TRBV14	NA	NA	CASSHADRAYTGELFF	TGTGCCAGCAGCCATGCGGACAGAGCATACACCGGGGAGCTGTTTTTT
14	TRBJ1-5	TRBV6-5	NA	NA	CASSYSMGDQPQHF	TGTGCCAGCAGTTACTCGATGGGAGACCAGCCCCAGCATTTT
18	TRBJ1-1	TRBV14	TRBD1	NA	CASSRRGPGQGRIFEAFF	TGTGCCAGCAGCCGAAGAGGTCCGGGACAGGGAAGGATTTTTGAAGCTTTCTTT
12	TRBJ1-1	TRBV2	NA	NA	CASIRGNTEAFF	TGTGCCAGCATTCGAGGGAACACTGAAGCTTTCTTT
14	TRBJ1-2	TRBV2	TRBD1	NA	CASSPGTVGYGYTF	TGTGCCAGCAGCCCTGGGACAGTCGGCTACGGCTACACCTTC
10	TRBJ1-4	TRBV5-7	NA	NA	CASSERELFF	TGTGCCAGCAGCGAGAGGGAACTGTTTTTT
13	TRBJ1-2	TRBV5-4	NA	NA	CASSRDRNYGYTF	TGTGCCAGCAGTAGAGACAGAAACTATGGCTACACCTTC
15	TRBJ1-6	TRBV7-8	NA	NA	CASSLVHVNNSPLHF	TGTGCCAGCAGCCTAGTACACGTAAATAATTCACCCCTCCACTTT
14	TRBJ1-1	TRBV6-1	TRBD1	NA	CASSEDRGYTEAFF	TGTGCCAGCAGTGAGGACAGGGGGTACACTGAAGCTTTCTTT
13	TRBJ1-5	TRBV24-1	NA	few	CATSRQGFQPQHF	TGTGCCACCAGTCGTCAGGGATTTCAGCCCCAGCATTTT
12	TRBJ1-1	TRBV28	TRBD1	NA	CASSLYRGEAFF	TGTGCCAGCAGTTTATACAGGGGTGAAGCTTTCTTT